This TCR beta chain was documented in a study of Ad26.COV2.S vaccination and SARS-CoV-2 variants (dated by TCRdb to about 2021). For the study in its entirety: Vaccine-arm donors came from COV1001, a multicentre, randomized, double-blind, placebo-controlled phase I-IIa trial of Ad26.COV2.S in healthy adults. Ad26.COV2.S was administered intramuscularly at a dose of 5x10^10 or 1x10^11 viral particles, either as one shot or as two shots given 56 days apart. TCRbeta repertoire sequencing was used to assess the specificity and breadth of SARS-CoV-2-reactive T cell receptors after Ad26.COV2.S vaccination. A total of about 30 samples were included in the TCR-sequenced set, comprising around 19 Ad26.COV2.S vaccine recipients, 5 placebo recipients and 8 SARS-CoV-2 convalescent individuals. Investigators remained blinded to trial group allocation during experiments and outcome assessment. Trial participants were randomized into five groups of five: low-dose or high-dose Ad26.COV2.S given once or twice, or placebo on both occasions. The research as a whole found: The authors noted that total T cell responses may have been underestimated by the TCR breadth and depth analyses. Spike-specific TCR breadth was higher in Ad26.COV2.S recipients than in placebo recipients (P = 0.0014). Vaccine and placebo recipients had comparable non-spike TCR breadth, which fits with the vaccine containing only spike. The study was not powered to compare responses between vaccine doses or regimens. Substantial breadth of spike-specific CD8+ and CD4+ T cell responses was reported after vaccination.

Interpreted using the paper, the treatment or condition label stands for: over 15 received Ad26.COV2.S at low or high dose, single or two shots; 5 received placebo; per-sample allocation not given. For vaccine and placebo recipients, repertoires were sequenced using samples collected on day 63 after the first injection. In Cohort 1b, 25 to 30 adults aged 18-55 years were enrolled at a single site in Boston, USA, between 29 July and 7 August 2020. Ad26.COV2.S consisted of a replication-incompetent adenovirus type 26 vector by which a prefusion-stabilized SARS-CoV-2 spike protein from the original Wuhan strain was expressed. As encoded in the germline V gene, CDR1 is MNHNS while CDR2 is SASEGT. From its cysteine to its valine, the CDR3 spans 13 amino acids. CDR3 DNA is the only sequence kept; it has 39 bases, read in frame from the first base. The trim is 2 bases for V and 2 bases for J, with a gap of 7 bases between the germline ends.

A note on this clone: Its target antigen remains unknown. Base-call qualities are not available, and no considerably larger clone is one nucleotide away.

TCRbeta CDR3 regions were sequenced with the immunoSEQ Assay. After extraction, genomic DNA underwent amplification by bias-controlled multiplex PCR, followed by high-throughput sequencing. As for the original processing: To quantify the absolute abundance of every unique TCRbeta CDR3 region, sequences were collapsed and filtered. T cell fraction was estimated by normalizing TCRbeta template counts to usable DNA, which was measured by amplifying reference genes present in all nucleated cells. Repertoire TCRs were annotated as SARS-CoV-2-specific by exact matching of V gene, CDR3 amino acid sequence and J gene to a known reactive TCR set. The reference SARS-CoV-2 TCR set came from MIRA and was filtered for enrichment in COVID-19-positive ImmuneCODE repertoires, removing public or cross-reactive TCRs. Using the MIRA antigens, annotated TCRs were further analysed by specific ORF or by position within an ORF. Depth was the summed frequency of annotated unique rearrangements, while breadth was defined as annotated unique rearrangements over total unique productive rearrangements. Two-sided Wilcoxon rank-sum tests were applied when comparing TCR breadth between groups. Not all clones reach the TCRdb copy of this immuneACCESS table, which keeps in-frame sequences only. Checked studies attribute under half of the gap to unresolved V genes and leave the rest unexplained. For V, J and clone size, that table is used; D and trimming come from the DNA. In all, the sample holds hundreds of thousands of clones, and 85% to 90% of those were seen once. About 2.4% of the sample is in the top ten clones.

Sample: peripheral blood, taken in a trial of Ad26.COV2.S vaccine versus placebo. This clonotype was obtained from a person aged 18-65 years who received the Ad26.COV2.S COVID-19 vaccine or a placebo. Recombination joined TRBV6-1 with TRBJ2-7, with no confident D gene call. CDR3 loop: CASSELSAYEQYV. The DNA is as follows: TGTGCCAGCAGTGAATTGTCCGCCTACGAGCAGTACGTC.